The sequence of this T cell receptor beta chain was determined in a study of T cell changes during pregnancy in multiple sclerosis. The data were produced by immunoSEQ multiplex PCR, yet TCRdb's version contains in-frame clones alone and is incomplete. The sample lists around 69,000 clones, just over 90% occurring once. The CDR3 loop spans 13 amino acids. CDR1 MNHNS and CDR2 SASEGT come from the germline V gene. V lost 5 bases to trimming and J lost 3 bases, with 10 bases between them. Sequencing used peripheral blood, obtained in the third trimester of pregnancy. This receptor was taken from a female donor with multiple sclerosis, enrolled in a pregnancy study. The rearrangement joins TRBV6-1 to TRBJ1-1, with D maybe TRBD1 (5 bases). CDR3 in amino acids: CASSLSGDTEAFF. DNA for the CDR3: TGTGCCAGCAGTTTGTCGGGGGACACTGAAGCTTTCTTT.